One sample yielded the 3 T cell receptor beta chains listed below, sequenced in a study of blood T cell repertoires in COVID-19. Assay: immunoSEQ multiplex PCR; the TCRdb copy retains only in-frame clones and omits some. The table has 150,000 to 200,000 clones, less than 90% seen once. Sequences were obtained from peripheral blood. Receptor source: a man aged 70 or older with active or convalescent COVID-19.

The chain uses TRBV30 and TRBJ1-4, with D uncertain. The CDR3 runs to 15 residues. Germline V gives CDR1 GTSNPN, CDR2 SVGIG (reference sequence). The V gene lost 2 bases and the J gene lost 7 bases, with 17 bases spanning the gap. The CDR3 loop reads CAWSPARGVGEKLFF. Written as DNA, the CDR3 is TGTGCCTGGAGTCCAGCCCGGGGAGTGGGTGAAAAACTGTTTTTT.

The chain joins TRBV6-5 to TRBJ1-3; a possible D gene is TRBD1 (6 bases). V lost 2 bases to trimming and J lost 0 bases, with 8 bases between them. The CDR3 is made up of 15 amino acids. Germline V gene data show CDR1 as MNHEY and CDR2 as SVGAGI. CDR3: CASSYQGSSGNTIYF. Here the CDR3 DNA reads TGTGCCAGCAGTTACCAGGGGAGCTCTGGAAACACCATATATTTT.

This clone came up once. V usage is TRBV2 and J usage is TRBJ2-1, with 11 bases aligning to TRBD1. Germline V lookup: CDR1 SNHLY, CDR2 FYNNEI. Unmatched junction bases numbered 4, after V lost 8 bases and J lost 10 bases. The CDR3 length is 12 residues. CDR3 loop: CASEDRGLEQFF. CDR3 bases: TGTGCCAGCGAGGACAGGGGGCTCGAGCAGTTCTTC. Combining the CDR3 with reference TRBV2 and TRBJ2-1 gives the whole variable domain EPEVTQTPSHQVTQMGQEVILRCVPISNHLYFYWYRQILGQKVEFLVSFYNNEISEKSEIFDDQFSVERPDGSNFTLKIRSTKLEDSAMYFCASEDRGLEQFFGPGTRLTVL.